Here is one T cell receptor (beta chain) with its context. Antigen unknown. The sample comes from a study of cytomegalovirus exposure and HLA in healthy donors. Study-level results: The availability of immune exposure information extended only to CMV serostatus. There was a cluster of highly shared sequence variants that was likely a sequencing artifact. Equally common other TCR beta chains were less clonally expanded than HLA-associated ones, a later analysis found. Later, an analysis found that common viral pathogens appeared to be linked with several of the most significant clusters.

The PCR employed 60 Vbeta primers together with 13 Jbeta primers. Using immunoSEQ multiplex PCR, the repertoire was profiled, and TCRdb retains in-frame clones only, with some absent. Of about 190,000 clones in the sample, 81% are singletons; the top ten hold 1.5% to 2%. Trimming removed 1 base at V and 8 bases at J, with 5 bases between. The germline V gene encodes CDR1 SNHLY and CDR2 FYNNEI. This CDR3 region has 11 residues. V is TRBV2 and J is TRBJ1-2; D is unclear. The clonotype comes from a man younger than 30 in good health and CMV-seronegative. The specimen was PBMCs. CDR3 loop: CASSEGVGYTF. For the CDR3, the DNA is TGTGCCAGCAGTGAAGGAGTGGGCTACACCTTC.